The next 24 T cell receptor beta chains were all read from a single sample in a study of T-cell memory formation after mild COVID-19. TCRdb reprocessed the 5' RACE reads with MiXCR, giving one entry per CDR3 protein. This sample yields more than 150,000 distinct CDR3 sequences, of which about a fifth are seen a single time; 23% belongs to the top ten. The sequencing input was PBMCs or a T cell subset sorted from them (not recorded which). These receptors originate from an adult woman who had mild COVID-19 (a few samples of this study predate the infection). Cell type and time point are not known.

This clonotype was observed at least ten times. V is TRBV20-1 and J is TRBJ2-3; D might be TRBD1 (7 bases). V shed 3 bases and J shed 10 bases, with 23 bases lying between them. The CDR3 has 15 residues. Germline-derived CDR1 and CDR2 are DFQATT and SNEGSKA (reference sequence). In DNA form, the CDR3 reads TGCAGTGCTAGGTCCAGGGGGGTTGAGGCGGGGTCGCAGTATTTT. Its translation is CSARSRGVEAGSQYF.

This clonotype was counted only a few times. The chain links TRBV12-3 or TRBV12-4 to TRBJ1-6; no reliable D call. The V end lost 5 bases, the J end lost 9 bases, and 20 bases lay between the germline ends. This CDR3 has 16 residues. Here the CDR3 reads CASSPSREVWGSPLHF. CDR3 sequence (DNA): TGTGCCAGCAGTCCTTCCCGGGAGGTGTGGGGTTCACCCCTCCACTTT.

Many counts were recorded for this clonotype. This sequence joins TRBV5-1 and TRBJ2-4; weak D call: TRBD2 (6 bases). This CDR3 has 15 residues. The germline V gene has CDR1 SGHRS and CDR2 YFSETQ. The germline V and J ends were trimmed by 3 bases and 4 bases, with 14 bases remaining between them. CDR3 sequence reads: CASSSGGDGKNIQYF. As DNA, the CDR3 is TGCGCCAGCAGCTCCGGAGGGGACGGGAAAAACATTCAGTACTTC.

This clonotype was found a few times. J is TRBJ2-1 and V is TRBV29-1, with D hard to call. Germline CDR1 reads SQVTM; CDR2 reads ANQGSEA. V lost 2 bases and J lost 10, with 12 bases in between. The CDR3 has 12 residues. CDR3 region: CSVEKDGREQFF. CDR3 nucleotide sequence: TGCAGCGTTGAAAAGGATGGGCGGGAGCAGTTCTTC.

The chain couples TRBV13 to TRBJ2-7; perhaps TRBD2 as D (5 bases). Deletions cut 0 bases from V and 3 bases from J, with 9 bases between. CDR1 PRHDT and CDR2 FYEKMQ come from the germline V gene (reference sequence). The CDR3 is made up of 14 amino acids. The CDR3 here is CASSLGRAGYEQYF. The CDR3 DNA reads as TGTGCCAGCAGCTTAGGACGGGCGGGCTACGAGCAGTACTTC.

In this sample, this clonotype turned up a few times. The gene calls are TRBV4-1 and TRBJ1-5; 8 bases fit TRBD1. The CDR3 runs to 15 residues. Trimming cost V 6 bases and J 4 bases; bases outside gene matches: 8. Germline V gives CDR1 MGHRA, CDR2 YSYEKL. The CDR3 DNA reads TGCGCCAGCAGTCGGCAGGGGGCTGGAAATCAGCCCCAGCATTTT. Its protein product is CASSRQGAGNQPQHF.

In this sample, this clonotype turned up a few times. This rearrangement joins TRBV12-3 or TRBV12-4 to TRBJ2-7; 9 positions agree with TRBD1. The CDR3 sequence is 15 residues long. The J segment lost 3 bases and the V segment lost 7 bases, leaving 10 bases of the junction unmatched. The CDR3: CASNSRDREHYEQYF. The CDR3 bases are TGTGCCAGCAATTCTCGGGACAGGGAGCACTACGAGCAGTACTTC.

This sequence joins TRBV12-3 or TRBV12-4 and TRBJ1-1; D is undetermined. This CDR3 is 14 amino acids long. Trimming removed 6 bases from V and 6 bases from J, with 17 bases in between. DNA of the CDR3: TGTGCCAGCAGCCCTCCGCGGACGGTCCCTGAAGCTTTCTTT. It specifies CASSPPRTVPEAFF.

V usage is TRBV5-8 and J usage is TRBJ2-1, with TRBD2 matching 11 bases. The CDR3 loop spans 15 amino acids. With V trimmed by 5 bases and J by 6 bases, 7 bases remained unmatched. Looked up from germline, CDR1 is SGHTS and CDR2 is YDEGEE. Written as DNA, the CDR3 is TGTGCCAGCAGTTTACTAGCGGGGGTGCTCAATGAGCAGTTCTTC. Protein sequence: CASSLLAGVLNEQFF.

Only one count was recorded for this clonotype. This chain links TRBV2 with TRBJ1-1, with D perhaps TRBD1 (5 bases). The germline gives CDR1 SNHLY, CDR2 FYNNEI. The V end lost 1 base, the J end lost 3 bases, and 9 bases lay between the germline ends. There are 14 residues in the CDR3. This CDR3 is CASSEGGFHTEAFF. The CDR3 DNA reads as TGTGCCAGCAGTGAAGGGGGGTTTCACACTGAAGCTTTCTTT.

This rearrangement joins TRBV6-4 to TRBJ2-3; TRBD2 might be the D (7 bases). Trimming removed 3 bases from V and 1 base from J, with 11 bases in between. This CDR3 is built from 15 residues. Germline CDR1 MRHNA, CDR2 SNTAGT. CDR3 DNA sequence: TGTGCCAGCAGTGAAGGGGGAGGGGGCACAGATACGCAGTATTTT. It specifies CASSEGGGGTDTQYF.

CDR3 residues: CAISDPEGRSYNEQFF. In nucleotides, the CDR3 is TGTGCCATCAGTGATCCCGAGGGCCGCTCCTACAATGAGCAGTTCTTC. The J gene is TRBJ2-1, the V gene TRBV10-3, with TRBD2 as a possible D gene (5 bases). Germline-derived CDR1 and CDR2 are ENHRY and SYGVKD. Trimming shortened V by 3 bases and J by 0 bases, and 12 bases separated the two germline ends. This CDR3 spans 16 amino acids.

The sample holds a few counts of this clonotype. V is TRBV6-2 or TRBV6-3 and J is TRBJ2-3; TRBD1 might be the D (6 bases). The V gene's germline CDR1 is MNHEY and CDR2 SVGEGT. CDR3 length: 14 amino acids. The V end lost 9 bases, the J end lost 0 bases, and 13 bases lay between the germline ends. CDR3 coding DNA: TGTGCCAGACTGGGGGCTCCCAGCACAGATACGCAGTATTTT. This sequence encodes CARLGAPSTDTQYF.

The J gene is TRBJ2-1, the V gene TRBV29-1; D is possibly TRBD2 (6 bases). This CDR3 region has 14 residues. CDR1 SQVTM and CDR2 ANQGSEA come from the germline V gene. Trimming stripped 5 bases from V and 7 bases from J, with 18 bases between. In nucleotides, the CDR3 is TGCAGCGTTTTAGCGGACCTTACCAGAAATGAGCAGTTCTTC. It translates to CSVLADLTRNEQFF.

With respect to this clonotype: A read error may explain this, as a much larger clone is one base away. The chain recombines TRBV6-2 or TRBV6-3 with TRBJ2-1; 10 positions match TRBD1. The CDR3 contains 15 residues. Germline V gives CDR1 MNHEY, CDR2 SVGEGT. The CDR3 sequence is CASSPGTGDYNEQLF. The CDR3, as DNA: TGTGCCAGCAGTCCGGGGACAGGGGACTACAATGAGCAGTTATTC.

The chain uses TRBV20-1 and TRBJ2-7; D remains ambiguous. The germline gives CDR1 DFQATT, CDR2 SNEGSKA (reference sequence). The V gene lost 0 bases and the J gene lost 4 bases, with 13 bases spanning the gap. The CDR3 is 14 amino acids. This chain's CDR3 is CSARDYGTEYEQYF. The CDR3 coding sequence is TGCAGTGCTAGAGATTACGGAACAGAGTACGAGCAGTACTTC.

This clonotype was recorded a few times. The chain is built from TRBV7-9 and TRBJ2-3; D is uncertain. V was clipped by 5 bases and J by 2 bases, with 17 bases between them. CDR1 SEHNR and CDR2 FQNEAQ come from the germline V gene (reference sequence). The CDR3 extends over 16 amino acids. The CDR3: CASSHDIHFFTDTQYF. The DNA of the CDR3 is TGTGCCAGCAGCCACGACATCCACTTCTTCACAGATACGCAGTATTTT. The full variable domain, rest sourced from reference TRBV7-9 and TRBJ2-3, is DTGVSQNPRHKITKRGQNVTFRCDPISEHNRLYWYRQTLGQGPEFLTYFQNEAQLEKSRLLSDRFSAERPKGSFSTLEIQRTEQGDSAMYLCASSHDIHFFTDTQYFGPGTRLTVL.

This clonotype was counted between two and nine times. The chain's CDR3 is CASSVDGGGQETQYF. CDR3 DNA sequence: TGTGCCAGCAGCGTAGATGGGGGGGGACAAGAGACCCAGTACTTC. The chain has TRBV9 and TRBJ2-5, with 7 bases that match TRBD2. J lost 2 bases, V lost 0 bases, and 4 bases had no gene match. Germline CDR1 and CDR2: SGDLS and YYNGEE. This CDR3 is built from 15 residues.

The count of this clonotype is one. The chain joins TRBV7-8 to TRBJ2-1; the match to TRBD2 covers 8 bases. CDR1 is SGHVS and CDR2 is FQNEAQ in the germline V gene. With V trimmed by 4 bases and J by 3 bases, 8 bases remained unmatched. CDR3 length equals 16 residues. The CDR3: CASSSAGLDLYNEQFF. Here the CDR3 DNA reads TGTGCCAGCAGCTCAGCGGGACTAGATCTCTACAATGAGCAGTTCTTC.

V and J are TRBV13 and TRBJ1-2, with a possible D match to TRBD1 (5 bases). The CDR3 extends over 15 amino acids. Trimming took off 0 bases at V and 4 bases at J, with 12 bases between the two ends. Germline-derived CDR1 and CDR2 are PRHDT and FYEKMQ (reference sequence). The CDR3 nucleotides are TGTGCCAGCAGCTTAGGGTCAGGGTCGAGCTATGGCTACACCTTC. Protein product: CASSLGSGSSYGYTF. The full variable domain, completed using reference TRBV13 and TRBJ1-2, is AAGVIQSPRHLIKEKRETATLKCYPIPRHDTVYWYQQGPGQDPQFLISFYEKMQSDKGSIPDRFSAQQFSDYHSELNMSSLELGDSALYFCASSLGSGSSYGYTFGSGTRLTVV.

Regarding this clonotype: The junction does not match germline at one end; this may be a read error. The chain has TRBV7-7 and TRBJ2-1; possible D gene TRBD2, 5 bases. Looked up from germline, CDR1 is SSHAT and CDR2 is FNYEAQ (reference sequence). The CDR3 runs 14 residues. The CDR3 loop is CASSRDRSEDEQFF. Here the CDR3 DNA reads TGTGCTAGCAGCCGAGACCGTTCGGAGGATGAGCAGTTCTTC.

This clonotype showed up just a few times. The CDR3 spells CASSYSSGGRDEQFF. CDR3 in DNA: TGTGCCAGCAGCTATAGTAGCGGGGGCCGGGATGAGCAGTTCTTC. This rearrangement joins TRBV7-9 to TRBJ2-1; 9 bases are a match to TRBD2. The J segment lost 8 bases and the V segment lost 4 bases, leaving 9 bases of the junction unmatched. This CDR3 is 15 amino acids long. Per the germline V gene, CDR1 is SEHNR and CDR2 is FQNEAQ (reference sequence).

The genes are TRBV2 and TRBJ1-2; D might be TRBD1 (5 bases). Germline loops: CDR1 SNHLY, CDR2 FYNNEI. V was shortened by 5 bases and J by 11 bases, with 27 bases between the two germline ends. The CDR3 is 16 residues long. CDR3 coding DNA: TGTGCCAGCAGTCGACGCTCCCCAGGGCAGGGCGGAGATTACACCTTC. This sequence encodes CASSRRSPGQGGDYTF.

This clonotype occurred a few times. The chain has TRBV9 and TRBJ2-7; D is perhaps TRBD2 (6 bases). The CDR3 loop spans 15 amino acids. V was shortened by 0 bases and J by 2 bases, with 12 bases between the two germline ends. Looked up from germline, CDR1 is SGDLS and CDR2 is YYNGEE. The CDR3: CASSVGDSSTYEQYF. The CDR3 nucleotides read TGTGCCAGCAGCGTAGGGGACTCCAGTACCTACGAGCAGTACTTC.